This passage covers 11 T cell receptor beta chains from one sample sequenced in a study of shared clonotypes between healthy human individuals. Profiling relied on immunoSEQ multiplex PCR, and the TCRdb table lists in-frame clones only, not all of them. The profile covers hundreds of thousands of clones, with about three quarters appearing a single time and under 2% taken by the ten largest. Source material: memory CD4+ T cells sorted from blood. Stated subset: CD45RA-negative fraction. The source of these receptors is a young woman in good health.

This clone was seen only a few times. V gene TRBV11-3 combines with J gene TRBJ2-2; D remains unclear. The CDR3 has 12 residues. Trimming left V 5 bases short and J 3 bases short, with 4 bases between. CDR1 SGHNT and CDR2 YENEEA come from the germline V gene. The CDR3 sequence is CASSTDTGELFF. The CDR3 DNA reads TGTGCCAGCAGCACGGACACCGGGGAGCTGTTTTTT.

V usage is TRBV19 and J usage is TRBJ2-7, with TRBD1 matching over 7 bases. The germline V gene has CDR1 LNHDA and CDR2 SQIVND (reference sequence). J was trimmed by 2 bases and V by 6 bases; bases with no gene match: 7. The CDR3 has 14 amino acids. CDR3 protein: CASRNRGQPYEQYF. In nucleotides, the CDR3 is TGTGCCAGTAGGAACCGGGGACAGCCCTACGAGCAGTACTTC. Drawing the rest from reference TRBV19 and TRBJ2-7, the complete variable domain is DGGITQSPKYLFRKEGQNVTLSCEQNLNHDAMYWYRQDPGQGLRLIYYSQIVNDFQKGDIAEGYSVSREKKESFPLTVTSAQKNPTAFYLCASRNRGQPYEQYFGPGTRLTVT.

The V gene is TRBV7-2, the J gene TRBJ2-1; D unclear. Trimming removed 2 bases at V and 0 bases at J, with 8 bases between. The germline V gene has CDR1 SGHTA and CDR2 FQGNSA. The CDR3 sequence is 15 residues long. CDR3 sequence reads: CASSLYPSSYNEQFF. CDR3 nucleotide sequence: TGTGCCAGCAGCTTATACCCCAGCTCCTACAATGAGCAGTTCTTC. Filled out from reference TRBV7-2 and TRBJ2-1, the complete variable domain reads GAGVSQSPSNKVTEKGKDVELRCDPISGHTALYWYRQSLGQGLEFLIYFQGNSAPDKSGLPSDRFSAERTGGSVSTLTIQRTQQEDSAVYLCASSLYPSSYNEQFFGPGTRLTVL.

The sample holds a few counts of this clone. The J gene is TRBJ2-2, the V gene TRBV5-1; D is uncertain. The CDR3 sequence is 18 residues long. Trimming removed 0 bases at V and 2 bases at J, with 17 bases between. Germline V CDR1 and CDR2: SGHRS, YFSETQ. CDR3 bases: TGCGCCAGCAGCTTGGGACATCGCGCCCCTCCAAACACCGGGGAGCTGTTTTTT. Translated: CASSLGHRAPPNTGELFF.

This clone was counted a few times. The J gene is TRBJ1-3, the V gene TRBV28; D is undetermined. V was trimmed by 7 bases and J by 3 bases, leaving 13 bases between them. This CDR3 region has 14 residues. Germline lookup yields CDR1 MDHEN and CDR2 SYDVKM. The chain's CDR3 is CASISWANGNTIYF. The CDR3 DNA is TGTGCCAGCATCTCTTGGGCTAATGGAAACACCATATATTTT.

The chain links TRBV2 to TRBJ1-5; no clear D. Looked up from germline, CDR1 is SNHLY and CDR2 is FYNNEI. Deletions cut 3 bases from V and 1 base from J, with 10 bases between. This CDR3 comprises 15 residues. The DNA for the CDR3 is TGTGCCAGCAGTGATAAGGGTTTGAGCAATCAGCCCCAGCATTTT. Translation: CASSDKGLSNQPQHF. Drawing the rest from reference TRBV2 and TRBJ1-5, the complete variable domain is EPEVTQTPSHQVTQMGQEVILRCVPISNHLYFYWYRQILGQKVEFLVSFYNNEISEKSEIFDDQFSVERPDGSNFTLKIRSTKLEDSAMYFCASSDKGLSNQPQHFGDGTRLSIL.

The rearrangement joins TRBV6-6 to TRBJ2-7, with D maybe TRBD1 (5 bases). The CDR3 runs 14 residues. Trimming removed 7 bases from V and 5 bases from J, with 18 bases in between. CDR1 and CDR2 (germline): MNHNY, SVGAGI (reference sequence). The CDR3 protein is CASTRADSTHEQYF. The CDR3 coding sequence is TGTGCCAGCACAAGGGCAGACAGCACCCACGAGCAGTACTTC.

This chain links TRBV19 with TRBJ1-5; D may be TRBD1 (5 bases). Germline CDR1 LNHDA, CDR2 SQIVND (reference sequence). With 1 base removed from V and 0 bases from J, the gap between germline ends came to 13 bases. The CDR3 is made up of 17 amino acids. The CDR3 DNA reads as TGTGCCAGTAGTATAGTGGGGCAAATTAGTAGCAATCAGCCCCAGCATTTT. This encodes CASSIVGQISSNQPQHF.

V is TRBV27 and J is TRBJ1-1, with TRBD1 identical over 7 bases. The germline V gene encodes CDR1 MNHEY and CDR2 SMNVEV (reference sequence). J gave up 3 bases and V 6 bases, and 13 bases lay outside the gene matches. CDR3 length equals 16 residues. CDR3 loop: CASRSGQGGIYTEAFF. The CDR3 nucleotides are TGTGCCAGCAGGTCCGGGCAGGGGGGAATTTACACTGAAGCTTTCTTT.

V and J are TRBV5-4 and TRBJ2-7, with 11 bases lining up with TRBD2. Germline values: CDR1 SGHNT, CDR2 YYREEE (reference sequence). V lost 4 bases and J lost 5; bases outside the gene matches: 8. The CDR3 has 15 residues. This CDR3 reads CASSPLSGRAHEQYF. The CDR3 DNA follows: TGTGCCAGCAGCCCCCTTAGCGGGAGGGCCCACGAGCAGTACTTC. Based on the CDR3 plus reference TRBV5-4 and TRBJ2-7, the full variable domain is ETGVTQSPTHLIKTRGQQVTLRCSSQSGHNTVSWYQQALGQGPQFIFQYYREEENGRGNFPPRFSGLQFPNYSSELNVNALELDDSALYLCASSPLSGRAHEQYFGPGTRLTVT.

This sequence joins TRBV9 and TRBJ2-5, with 8 bases aligning to TRBD2. Germline V gene lookup returns CDR1 SGDLS and CDR2 YYNGEE. Unmatched junction bases numbered 7, after V lost 4 bases and J lost 5 bases. CDR3 length: 14 amino acids. In DNA, the CDR3 is TGTGCCAGCAGCTTAGCCTCGGGGGGGGAGACCCAGTACTTC. Protein sequence: CASSLASGGETQYF.